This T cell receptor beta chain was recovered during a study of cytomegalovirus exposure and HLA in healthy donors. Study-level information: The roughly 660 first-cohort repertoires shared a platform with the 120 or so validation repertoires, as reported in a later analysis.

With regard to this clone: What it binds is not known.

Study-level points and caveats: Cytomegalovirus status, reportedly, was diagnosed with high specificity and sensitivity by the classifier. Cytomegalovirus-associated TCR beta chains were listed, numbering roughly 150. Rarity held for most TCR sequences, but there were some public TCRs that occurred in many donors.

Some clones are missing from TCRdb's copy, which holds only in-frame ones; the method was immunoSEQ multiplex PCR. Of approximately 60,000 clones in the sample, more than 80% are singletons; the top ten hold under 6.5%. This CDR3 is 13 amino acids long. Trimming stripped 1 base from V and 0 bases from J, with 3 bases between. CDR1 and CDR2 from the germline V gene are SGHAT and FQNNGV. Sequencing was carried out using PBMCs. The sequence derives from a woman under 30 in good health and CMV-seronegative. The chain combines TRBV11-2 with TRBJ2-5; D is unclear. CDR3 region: CASSLGHQETQYF. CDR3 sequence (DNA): TGTGCCAGCAGCTTAGGGCACCAAGAGACCCAGTACTTC.